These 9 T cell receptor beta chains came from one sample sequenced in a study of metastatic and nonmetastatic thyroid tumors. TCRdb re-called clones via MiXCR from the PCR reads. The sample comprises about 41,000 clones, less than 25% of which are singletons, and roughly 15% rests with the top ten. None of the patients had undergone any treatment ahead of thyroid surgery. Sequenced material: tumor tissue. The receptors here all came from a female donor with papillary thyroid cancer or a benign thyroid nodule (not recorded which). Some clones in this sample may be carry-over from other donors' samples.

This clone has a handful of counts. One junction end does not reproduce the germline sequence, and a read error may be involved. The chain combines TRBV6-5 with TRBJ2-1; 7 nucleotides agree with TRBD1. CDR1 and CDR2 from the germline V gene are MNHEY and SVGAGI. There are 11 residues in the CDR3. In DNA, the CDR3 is TGTGCCAGCAGTTACTCGACAGGGCCAGTCTTC. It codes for CASSYSTGPVF.

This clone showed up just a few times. The CDR3 sequence is CASSSGTSGFYNEQFF. The CDR3 DNA reads as TGTGCCAGCAGCTCCGGGACTAGCGGGTTTTACAATGAGCAGTTCTTC. J is TRBJ2-1 and V is TRBV11-2, with 12 bases lining up with TRBD2. The V and J ends lost 4 bases and 4 bases, in that order; junction bases with no gene match: 5. CDR1 is SGHAT and CDR2 is FQNNGV in the germline V gene. The CDR3 sequence is 16 residues long.

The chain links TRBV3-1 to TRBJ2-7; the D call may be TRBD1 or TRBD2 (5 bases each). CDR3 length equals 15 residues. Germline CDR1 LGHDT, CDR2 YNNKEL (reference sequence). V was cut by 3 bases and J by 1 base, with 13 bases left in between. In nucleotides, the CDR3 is TGTGCCAGCAGCCATGGGGGTCAAAGATCCTACGAGCAGTACTTC. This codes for CASSHGGQRSYEQYF.

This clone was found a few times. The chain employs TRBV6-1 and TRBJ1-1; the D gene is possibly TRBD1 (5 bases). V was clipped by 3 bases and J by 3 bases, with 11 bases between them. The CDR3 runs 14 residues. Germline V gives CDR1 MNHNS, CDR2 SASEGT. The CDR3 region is CASSELGQDTEAFF. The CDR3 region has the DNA TGTGCCAGCAGTGAGCTGGGGCAGGACACTGAAGCTTTCTTT.

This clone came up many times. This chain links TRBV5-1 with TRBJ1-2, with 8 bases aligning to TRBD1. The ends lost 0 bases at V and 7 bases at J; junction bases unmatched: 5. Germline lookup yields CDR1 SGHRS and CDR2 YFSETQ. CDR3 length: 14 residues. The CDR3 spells CASSLGQGNGGYTF. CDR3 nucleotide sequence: TGCGCCAGCAGCTTGGGACAGGGGAATGGTGGCTACACCTTC.

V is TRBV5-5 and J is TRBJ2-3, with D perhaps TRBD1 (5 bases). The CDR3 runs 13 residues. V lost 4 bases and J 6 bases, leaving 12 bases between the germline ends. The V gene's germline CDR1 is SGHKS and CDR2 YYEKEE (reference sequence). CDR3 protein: CASSLGAGDTQYF. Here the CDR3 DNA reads TGTGCCAGCAGCCTTGGGGCAGGCGATACGCAGTATTTT.

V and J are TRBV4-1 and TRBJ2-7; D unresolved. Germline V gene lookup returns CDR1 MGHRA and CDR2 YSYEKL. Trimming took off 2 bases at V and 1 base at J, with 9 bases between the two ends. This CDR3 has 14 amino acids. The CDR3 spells CASSQKFSSYEQYF. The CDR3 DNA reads TGCGCCAGCAGCCAAAAGTTTTCTTCCTACGAGCAGTACTTC.

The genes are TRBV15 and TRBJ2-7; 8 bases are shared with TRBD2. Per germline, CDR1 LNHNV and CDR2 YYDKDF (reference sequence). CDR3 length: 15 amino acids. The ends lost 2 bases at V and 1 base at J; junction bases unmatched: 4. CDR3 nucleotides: TGTGCCACCAGCAGAATGGGCGGGGGGTCCTACGAGCAGTACTTC. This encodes CATSRMGGGSYEQYF.

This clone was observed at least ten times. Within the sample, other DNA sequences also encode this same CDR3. The CDR3 reads CSVEGRNEQFF. In nucleotides, the CDR3 is TGCAGTGTGGAGGGTCGGAATGAGCAGTTCTTC. The chain has TRBV20-1 and TRBJ2-1; a weak D match, TRBD2 (6 bases). Germline lookup yields CDR1 DFQATT and CDR2 SNEGSKA (reference sequence). The CDR3 spans 11 residues. V was clipped by 7 bases and J by 7 bases, with 11 bases between them.